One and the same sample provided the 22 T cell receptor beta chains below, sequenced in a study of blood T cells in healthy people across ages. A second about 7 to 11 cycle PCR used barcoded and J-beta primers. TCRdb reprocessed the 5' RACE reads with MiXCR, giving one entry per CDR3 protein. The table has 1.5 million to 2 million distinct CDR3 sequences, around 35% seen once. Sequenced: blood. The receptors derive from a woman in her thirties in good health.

The CDR3 sequence is CASSNAVRAYEQYF. CDR3 nucleotide sequence: TGTGCCAGCAGTAATGCCGTCAGGGCCTACGAGCAGTACTTC. J is TRBJ2-7 and V is TRBV6-2 or TRBV6-3; the D gene is possibly TRBD1 (5 bases). V lost 5 bases and J lost 2, with 13 bases in between. This CDR3 is 14 amino acids long. CDR1 and CDR2 (germline): MNHEY, SVGEGT.

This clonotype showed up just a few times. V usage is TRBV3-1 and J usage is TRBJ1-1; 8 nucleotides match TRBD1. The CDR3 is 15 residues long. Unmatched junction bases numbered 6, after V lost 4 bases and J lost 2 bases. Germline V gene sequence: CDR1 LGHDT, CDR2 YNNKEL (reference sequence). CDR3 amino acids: CASSPSGGGNTEAFF. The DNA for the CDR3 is TGTGCCAGCAGCCCCTCAGGGGGCGGAAACACTGAAGCTTTCTTT.

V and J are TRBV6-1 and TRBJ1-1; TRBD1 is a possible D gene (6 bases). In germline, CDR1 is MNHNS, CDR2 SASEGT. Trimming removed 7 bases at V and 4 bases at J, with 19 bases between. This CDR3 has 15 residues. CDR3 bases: TGTGCCAGCATCCGAAGGGGGGGAGAAGGCACTGAAGCTTTCTTT. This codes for CASIRRGGEGTEAFF.

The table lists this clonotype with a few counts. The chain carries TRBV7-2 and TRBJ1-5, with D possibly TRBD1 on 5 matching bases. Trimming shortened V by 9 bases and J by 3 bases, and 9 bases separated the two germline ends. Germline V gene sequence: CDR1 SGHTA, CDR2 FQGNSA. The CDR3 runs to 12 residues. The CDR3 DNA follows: TGTGCCAGTGGGGGGTTCAATCAGCCCCAGCATTTT. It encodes CASGGFNQPQHF.

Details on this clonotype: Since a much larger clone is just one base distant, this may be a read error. This CDR3 is CSSTGFDDYTF. The CDR3 DNA reads TGCAGCTCGACAGGGTTCGATGACTACACCTTC. This chain joins TRBV29-1 and TRBJ1-2, with TRBD1 matching 7 bases. The CDR3 contains 11 residues. Per germline, CDR1 SQVTM and CDR2 ANQGSEA. Trimming cost V 8 bases and J 10 bases; bases outside gene matches: 10. Full variable domain (outside the CDR3, taken from reference TRBV29-1 and TRBJ1-2): SAVISQKPSRDICQRGTSLTIQCQVDSQVTMMFWYRQQPGQSLTLIATANQGSEATYESGFVIDKFPISRPNLTFSTLTVSNMSPEDSSIYLCSSTGFDDYTFGSGTRLTVV.

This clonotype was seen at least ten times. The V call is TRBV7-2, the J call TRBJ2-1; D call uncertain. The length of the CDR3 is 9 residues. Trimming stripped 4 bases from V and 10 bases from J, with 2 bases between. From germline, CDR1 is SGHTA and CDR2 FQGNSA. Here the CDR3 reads CASSSEQFF. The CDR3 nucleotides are TGTGCCAGCAGCTCAGAGCAGTTCTTC.

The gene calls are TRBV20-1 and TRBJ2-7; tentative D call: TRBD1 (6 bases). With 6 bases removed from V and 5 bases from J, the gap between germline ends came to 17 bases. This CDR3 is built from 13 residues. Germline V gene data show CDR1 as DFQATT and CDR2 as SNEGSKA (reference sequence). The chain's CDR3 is CSASGPTGHEQYF. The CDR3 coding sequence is TGCAGTGCATCCGGACCGACAGGTCACGAGCAGTACTTC.

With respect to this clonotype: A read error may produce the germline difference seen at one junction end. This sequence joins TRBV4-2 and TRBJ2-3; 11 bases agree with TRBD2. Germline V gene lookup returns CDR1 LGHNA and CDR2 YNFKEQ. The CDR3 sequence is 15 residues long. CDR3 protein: CASALSGGAKDTRYF. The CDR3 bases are TGTGCCAGCGCTCTTAGCGGGGGGGCCAAAGATACGCGGTATTTT.

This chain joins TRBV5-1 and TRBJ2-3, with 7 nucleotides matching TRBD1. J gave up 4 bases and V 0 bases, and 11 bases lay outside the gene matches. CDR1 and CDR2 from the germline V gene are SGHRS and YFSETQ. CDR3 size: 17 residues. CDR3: CASSLGQGDPFADTQYF. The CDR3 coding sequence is TGCGCCAGCAGCTTGGGACAGGGAGATCCCTTTGCAGATACGCAGTATTTT.

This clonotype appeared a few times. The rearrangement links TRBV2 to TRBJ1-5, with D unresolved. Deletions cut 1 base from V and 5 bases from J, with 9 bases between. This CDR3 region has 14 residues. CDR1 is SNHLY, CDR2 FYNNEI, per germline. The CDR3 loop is CASSEDGVYQPQHF. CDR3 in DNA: TGTGCCAGCAGTGAAGATGGGGTTTATCAGCCCCAGCATTTT.

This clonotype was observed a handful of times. The CDR3 nucleotides are TGTGCCAGCAGCTTAGCAGGCAGTAGCACAGATACGCAGTATTTT. Residues: CASSLAGSSTDTQYF. V and J are TRBV13 and TRBJ2-3; D remains unclear. Germline-derived CDR1 and CDR2 are PRHDT and FYEKMQ (reference sequence). V was trimmed by 1 base and J by 0 bases, leaving 8 bases between them. The CDR3 is 15 residues long.

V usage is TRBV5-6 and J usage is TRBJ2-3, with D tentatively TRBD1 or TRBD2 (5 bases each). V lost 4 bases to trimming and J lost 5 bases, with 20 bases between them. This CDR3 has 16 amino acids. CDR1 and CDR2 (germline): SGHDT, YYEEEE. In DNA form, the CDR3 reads TGTGCCAGCAGCCCCGGGCTGGACGAGAGGGGAGATACGCAGTATTTT. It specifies CASSPGLDERGDTQYF. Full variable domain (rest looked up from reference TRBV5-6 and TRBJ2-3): DAGVTQSPTHLIKTRGQQVTLRCSPKSGHDTVSWYQQALGQGPQFIFQYYEEEERQRGNFPDRFSGHQFPNYSSELNVNALLLGDSALYLCASSPGLDERGDTQYFGPGTRLTVL.

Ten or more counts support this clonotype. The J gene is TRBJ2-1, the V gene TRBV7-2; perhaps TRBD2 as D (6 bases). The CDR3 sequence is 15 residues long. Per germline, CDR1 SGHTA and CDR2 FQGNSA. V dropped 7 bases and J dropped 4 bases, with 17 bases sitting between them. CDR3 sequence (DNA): TGTGCCAGCACCGCTGGTATGGGGGGATACAATGAGCAGTTCTTC. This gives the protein CASTAGMGGYNEQFF.

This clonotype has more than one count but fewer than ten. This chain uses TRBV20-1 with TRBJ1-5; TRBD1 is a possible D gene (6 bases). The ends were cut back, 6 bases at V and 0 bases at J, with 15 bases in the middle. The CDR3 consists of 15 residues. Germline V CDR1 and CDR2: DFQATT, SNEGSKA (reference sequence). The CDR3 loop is CSAIGQPYSNQPQHF. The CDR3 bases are TGCAGTGCGATCGGACAGCCATATAGCAATCAGCCCCAGCATTTT.

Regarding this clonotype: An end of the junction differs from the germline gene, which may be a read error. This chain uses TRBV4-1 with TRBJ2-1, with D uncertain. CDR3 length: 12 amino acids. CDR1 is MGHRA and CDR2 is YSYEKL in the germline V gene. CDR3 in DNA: TGCGCCGGCAGCCACGTCCACGATGAGCAGTTCTTC. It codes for CAGSHVHDEQFF.

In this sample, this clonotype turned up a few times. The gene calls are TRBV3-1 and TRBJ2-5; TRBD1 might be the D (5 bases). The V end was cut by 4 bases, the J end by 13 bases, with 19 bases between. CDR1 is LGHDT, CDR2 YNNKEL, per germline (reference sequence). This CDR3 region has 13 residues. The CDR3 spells CASSLGQSYERYF. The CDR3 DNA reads TGTGCCAGCAGCCTGGGGCAGTCCTACGAGCGGTACTTC.

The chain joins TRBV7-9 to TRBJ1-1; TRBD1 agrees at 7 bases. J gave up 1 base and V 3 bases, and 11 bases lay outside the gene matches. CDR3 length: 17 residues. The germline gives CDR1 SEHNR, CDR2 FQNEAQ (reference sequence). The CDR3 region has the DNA TGTGCCAGCAGCTTCCCCCGGGACAGAATATGGAACACTGAAGCTTTCTTT. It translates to CASSFPRDRIWNTEAFF.

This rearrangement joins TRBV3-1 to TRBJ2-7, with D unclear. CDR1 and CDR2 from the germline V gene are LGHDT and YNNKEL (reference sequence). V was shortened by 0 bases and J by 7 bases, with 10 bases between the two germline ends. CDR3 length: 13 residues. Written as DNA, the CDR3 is TGTGCCAGCAGCCAAGAACGGGTAAATGAGCAGTACTTC. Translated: CASSQERVNEQYF.

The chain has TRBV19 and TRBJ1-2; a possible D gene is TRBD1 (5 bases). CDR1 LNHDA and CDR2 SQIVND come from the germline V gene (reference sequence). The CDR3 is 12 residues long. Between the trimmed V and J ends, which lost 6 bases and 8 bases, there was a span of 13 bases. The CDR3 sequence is CASRRGRQGYTF. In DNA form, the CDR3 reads TGTGCCAGTAGACGGGGGAGACAGGGCTACACCTTC.

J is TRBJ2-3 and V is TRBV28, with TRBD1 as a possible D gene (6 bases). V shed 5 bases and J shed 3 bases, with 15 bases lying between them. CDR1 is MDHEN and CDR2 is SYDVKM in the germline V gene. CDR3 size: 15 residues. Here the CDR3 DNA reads TGTGCCAGCAGTGAACCCAGGGGATCGACAGATACGCAGTATTTT. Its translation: CASSEPRGSTDTQYF.

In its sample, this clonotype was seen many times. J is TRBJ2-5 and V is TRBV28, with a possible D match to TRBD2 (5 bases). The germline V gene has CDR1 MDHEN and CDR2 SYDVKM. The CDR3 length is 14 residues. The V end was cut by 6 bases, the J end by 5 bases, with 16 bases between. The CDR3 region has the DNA TGTGCCAGCAGCTCTCCCTCCCCGGGGGAGACCCAGTACTTC. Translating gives CASSSPSPGETQYF. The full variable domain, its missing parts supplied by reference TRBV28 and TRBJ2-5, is DVKVTQSSRYLVKRTGEKVFLECVQDMDHENMFWYRQDPGLGLRLIYFSYDVKMKEKGDIPEGYSVSREKKERFSLILESASTNQTSMYLCASSSPSPGETQYFGPGTRLLVL.

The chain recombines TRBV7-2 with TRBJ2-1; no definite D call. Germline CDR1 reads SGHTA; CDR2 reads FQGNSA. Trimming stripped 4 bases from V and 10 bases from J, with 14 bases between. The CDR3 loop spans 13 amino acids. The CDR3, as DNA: TGTGCCAGCAGCTCACCGCCAGACACCGAGCAGTTCTTC. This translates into CASSSPPDTEQFF. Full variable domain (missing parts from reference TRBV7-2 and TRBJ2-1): GAGVSQSPSNKVTEKGKDVELRCDPISGHTALYWYRQSLGQGLEFLIYFQGNSAPDKSGLPSDRFSAERTGGSVSTLTIQRTQQEDSAVYLCASSSPPDTEQFFGPGTRLTVL.